This T cell receptor beta chain was profiled in a study of blood T cell repertoires in COVID-19. This CDR3 spans 14 amino acids. Trimming removed 4 bases from V and 6 bases from J; junction bases left unmatched: 8. Germline V gene sequence: CDR1 SQVTM, CDR2 ANQGSEA. The cohort comprised adults aged 18 to 89 years residing in under 30 US areas. The method was immunoSEQ multiplex PCR; TCRdb's version includes in-frame clones alone and lacks a portion of them. This table has about 130,000 clones, less than 90% appearing once. Sample: PBMCs or T cells enriched from blood (not recorded which). The chain has TRBV29-1 and TRBJ1-1; TRBD1 agrees at 10 bases. The clonotype was recovered from a woman aged 50 to 60 who had recovered from COVID-19. This CDR3 reads CSVVPDRGLAEAFF. The DNA for the CDR3 is TGCAGCGTTGTGCCCGACAGGGGGCTCGCTGAAGCTTTCTTT.